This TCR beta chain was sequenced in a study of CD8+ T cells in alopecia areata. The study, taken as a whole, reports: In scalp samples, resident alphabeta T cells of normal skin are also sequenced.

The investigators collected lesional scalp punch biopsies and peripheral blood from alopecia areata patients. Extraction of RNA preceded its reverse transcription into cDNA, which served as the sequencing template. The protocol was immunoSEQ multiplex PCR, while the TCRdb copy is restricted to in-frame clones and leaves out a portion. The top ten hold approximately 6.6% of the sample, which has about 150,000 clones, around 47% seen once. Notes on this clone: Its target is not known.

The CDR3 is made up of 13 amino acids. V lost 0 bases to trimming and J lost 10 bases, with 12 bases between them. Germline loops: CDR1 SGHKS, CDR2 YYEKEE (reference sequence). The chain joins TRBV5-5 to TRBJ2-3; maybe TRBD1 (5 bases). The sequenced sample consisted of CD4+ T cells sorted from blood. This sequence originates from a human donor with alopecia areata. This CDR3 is CASSLEQGEAQYF. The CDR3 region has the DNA TGTGCCAGCAGCTTGGAGCAGGGCGAGGCGCAGTATTTT.